Here is one T cell receptor (beta chain) with its context. The data originate from a study of blood T cell repertoires in COVID-19. Study context: From the United States, Italy and Spain came samples of acute and convalescent COVID-19. The cDNA or gDNA used as material had been derived from T cells, B-cell-depleted T cells, or PBMCs.

Original methodology: Estimation of nucleated cell counts relied on the amplification of reference gene primers. The assay was immunoSEQ multiplex PCR, and TCRdb's table has in-frame clones only and misses some. V, J and clone size reflect that table, while D and trimming were determined from the DNA. Of 650,000 to 800,000 clones detected, around 90% appear once; the ten largest clones hold under 0.3%. Trimming took 2 bases from V and 5 from J; bases not matched to a gene: 3. Germline CDR1 reads MNHNS; CDR2 reads SASEGT. The CDR3 extends over 13 amino acids. The TCR comes from a woman younger than 35 with acute or convalescent COVID-19. The chain combines TRBV6-1 with TRBJ2-7; 7 bases line up with TRBD1. Input material: peripheral blood. The CDR3 region is CASSELQGNEQYF. The CDR3, as DNA: TGTGCCAGCAGTGAATTACAGGGGAACGAGCAGTACTTC.